The next 19 T cell receptor beta chains were all read from a single sample in a study of long-term antiretroviral therapy in people with HIV. The libraries were made with immunoSEQ v3.0 at survey level. This table comes from immunoSEQ multiplex PCR, and its TCRdb copy is limited to in-frame clones, with some not included. The sample includes 26,000 or so clones, approximately 88% of them seen just once. The material was unsorted PBMCs, obtained 0.5 years after starting antiretroviral therapy. These receptors were collected from a woman aged 18-29 years with HIV.

The rearrangement uses TRBV7-2 and TRBJ2-7; D not resolved. CDR3 length: 12 amino acids. Germline assignment: CDR1 SGHTA and CDR2 FQGNSA. Trimming pared 4 bases from V and 7 bases from J, leaving 11 bases between. CDR3 sequence (DNA): TGTGCCAGCAGCTCACTAACTTGGGAGCAGTACTTC. Its translation: CASSSLTWEQYF.

The J gene is TRBJ2-2, the V gene TRBV6-5; D may be TRBD1 (5 bases). CDR1 is MNHEY and CDR2 is SVGAGI in the germline V gene. Trimming took 1 base from V and 4 from J, leaving 10 bases between them. The CDR3 totals 15 residues. Here the CDR3 reads CASSYFQGSTGELFF. For the CDR3, the DNA is TGTGCCAGCAGTTACTTCCAGGGATCCACCGGGGAGCTGTTTTTT.

J is TRBJ2-7 and V is TRBV6-1; tentatively, D is TRBD2 (5 bases). Trimming cost V 6 bases and J 5 bases, with 14 bases left between them. Germline CDR1 and CDR2: MNHNS and SASEGT. This CDR3 comprises 13 residues. This CDR3 reads CASSSGRFNEQYF. CDR3 DNA: TGTGCCAGCAGCTCTGGGAGATTCAACGAGCAGTACTTC.

This clone was recorded once. The V call is TRBV19, the J call TRBJ2-7; perhaps TRBD2 as D (6 bases). CDR1 and CDR2 from the germline V gene are LNHDA and SQIVND (reference sequence). The CDR3 sequence is 14 residues long. Trimming left V 1 base short and J 4 bases short, with 11 bases between. The CDR3 coding sequence is TGTGCCAGTAGTATAGGAAGCGGGCGTTACGAGCAGTACTTC. This translates into CASSIGSGRYEQYF.

As for this clone: Because the CDR3's place on the DNA is in doubt, the DNA is left out and the CDR3 is given as listed by TCRdb. This chain uses TRBV14 with TRBJ2-7. The germline gives CDR1 SGHDN, CDR2 FVKESK. A total of 17 residues make up the CDR3, ends included. CDR3 region: CASSQFFGTFSSYEQYF.

The gene calls are TRBV19 and TRBJ2-5, with 7 bases aligning to TRBD1. The germline V gene encodes CDR1 LNHDA and CDR2 SQIVND (reference sequence). This CDR3 has 13 residues. Germline trimming cut 3 bases from V and 4 bases from J; bases unmatched to any gene: 2. The CDR3 sequence is CASSMGTVETQYF. As DNA, the CDR3 is TGTGCCAGTAGTATGGGGACAGTAGAGACCCAGTACTTC. The full variable domain, with the rest looked up from reference TRBV19 and TRBJ2-5, is DGGITQSPKYLFRKEGQNVTLSCEQNLNHDAMYWYRQDPGQGLRLIYYSQIVNDFQKGDIAEGYSVSREKKESFPLTVTSAQKNPTAFYLCASSMGTVETQYFGPGTRLLVL.

This chain joins TRBV28 and TRBJ2-7, with D perhaps matching TRBD2 (5 bases). The CDR3 totals 15 residues. Germline lookup yields CDR1 MDHEN and CDR2 SYDVKM. V gave up 6 bases and J gave up 6 bases, with 21 bases separating them. For the CDR3, the DNA is TGTGCCAGCAGAACGTCCGGGGTGCCAGCCTGCGAGCAGTACTTC. This codes for CASRTSGVPACEQYF.

The V gene is TRBV2, the J gene TRBJ2-3; 7 positions agree with TRBD2. V was pared by 5 bases and J by 0 bases, with 5 bases of the junction left unmatched. CDR1 and CDR2 (germline): SNHLY, FYNNEI. The CDR3 covers 15 residues. The CDR3 sequence: CASSTSARSTDTQYF. CDR3 sequence (DNA): TGTGCCAGCAGTACTAGCGCCCGTAGCACAGATACGCAGTATTTT.

The rearrangement joins TRBV29-1 to TRBJ1-1; possibly TRBD1 for D (6 bases). Germline V gene lookup returns CDR1 SQVTM and CDR2 ANQGSEA. Trimming stripped 5 bases from V and 2 bases from J, with 12 bases between. The CDR3 is made up of 13 amino acids. The CDR3 loop reads CSVCNRDNTEAFF. CDR3 DNA: TGCAGCGTTTGCAACAGGGACAACACTGAAGCTTTCTTT. The variable domain in full, completed from reference TRBV29-1 and TRBJ1-1, reads SAVISQKPSRDICQRGTSLTIQCQVDSQVTMMFWYRQQPGQSLTLIATANQGSEATYESGFVIDKFPISRPNLTFSTLTVSNMSPEDSSIYLCSVCNRDNTEAFFGQGTRLTVV.

This clone appeared once. V is TRBV18 and J is TRBJ1-5, with a tentative D call TRBD1 (6 bases). This CDR3 has 15 amino acids. V lost 4 bases and J 4 bases, leaving 14 bases between the germline ends. Germline V CDR1 and CDR2: KGHSH, LQKENI. The CDR3 region is CASSQFRDMNQPQHF. The CDR3 DNA is TGTGCCAGCTCACAGTTTCGGGACATGAATCAGCCCCAGCATTTT.

A word on this clone: At one of its ends the junction is not consistent with the germline gene, which may arise from a read error. The chain joins TRBV7-7 to TRBJ2-2; 11 nucleotides match TRBD2. The CDR3 length is 16 residues. Per germline, CDR1 SSHAT and CDR2 FNYEAQ (reference sequence). CDR3 sequence (DNA): TGTGCTAGCAGCCTAATAGCGGGAGGGAGCACCGGGGAGCTGTTTTTT. Translation: CASSLIAGGSTGELFF.

The rearrangement links TRBV9 to TRBJ1-1; D ambiguous. V lost 4 bases and J 1 base, leaving 14 bases between the germline ends. Germline V gene lookup returns CDR1 SGDLS and CDR2 YYNGEE. The CDR3 has 15 residues. CDR3 in amino acids: CASSPTGARNTEAFF. DNA of the CDR3: TGTGCCAGCAGCCCAACGGGAGCAAGGAACACTGAAGCTTTCTTT.

The chain joins TRBV7-8 to TRBJ2-1, with a tentative D call TRBD1 (6 bases). The CDR3 sequence is 15 residues long. Germline loops: CDR1 SGHVS, CDR2 FQNEAQ. The V gene lost 0 bases and the J gene lost 3 bases, with 9 bases spanning the gap. CDR3 in amino acids: CASSLAQGSYNEQFF. The CDR3 nucleotides are TGTGCCAGCAGCTTAGCTCAGGGGAGCTACAATGAGCAGTTCTTC.

This clone appeared a few times. The CDR3 nucleotides read TGTGCCAGCAGCACCGGGAACTCAAAACGGGAGACCCAGTACTTC. As protein: CASSTGNSKRETQYF. The genes are TRBV9 and TRBJ2-5, with a weak D call TRBD2 (5 bases). This CDR3 is built from 15 residues. Per the germline V gene, CDR1 is SGDLS and CDR2 is YYNGEE. V was shortened by 4 bases and J by 5 bases, with 18 bases between the two germline ends.

The gene calls are TRBV5-1 and TRBJ2-7; perhaps TRBD2 as D (6 bases). This CDR3 region has 16 residues. With 4 bases removed from V and 7 bases from J, the gap between germline ends came to 24 bases. Germline V gene data show CDR1 as SGHRS and CDR2 as YFSETQ. CDR3 coding DNA: TGCGCCAGCAGCCCGGAGGGTGCGGGGAGTCTGCGGGAGCAGTACTTC. This codes for CASSPEGAGSLREQYF.

The rearrangement links TRBV4-3 to TRBJ1-5; unclear D gene. CDR1 and CDR2 (germline): LGHNA, YSLEER. The CDR3 has 14 residues. V shed 0 bases and J shed 5 bases, with 8 bases lying between them. The CDR3 DNA follows: TGCGCCAGCAGCCAAGATGAAGGTTATCAGCCCCAGCATTTT. As protein: CASSQDEGYQPQHF.

This chain links TRBV5-1 with TRBJ2-3; D assignment may be TRBD1 or TRBD2 (5 bases each). This CDR3 has 14 amino acids. Trimming left V 10 bases short and J 2 bases short, with 17 bases between. Germline V CDR1 and CDR2: SGHRS, YFSETQ. CDR3 DNA: TGCGCCGTACTCCGGGACCAACCCACAGATACGCAGTATTTT. This codes for CAVLRDQPTDTQYF.

This chain joins TRBV27 and TRBJ1-1, with D tentatively TRBD1 (5 bases). CDR1 and CDR2 from the germline V gene are MNHEY and SMNVEV (reference sequence). Trimming pared 5 bases from V and 0 bases from J, leaving 19 bases between. This CDR3 has 17 residues. The CDR3 DNA reads as TGTGCCAGCAGTCAAAACCGACAGTATCGAATGAACACTGAAGCTTTCTTT. This encodes CASSQNRQYRMNTEAFF.

This sequence joins TRBV19 and TRBJ2-7; a possible D gene is TRBD1 (5 bases). Germline V lookup: CDR1 LNHDA, CDR2 SQIVND (reference sequence). V lost 4 bases, J lost 3 bases, and 7 bases lay in between. The CDR3 has 12 residues. The CDR3 DNA sequence: TGTGCCAGTAGTACCCAGGGCTACGAGCAGTACTTC. Translation gives CASSTQGYEQYF.